The next 24 T cell receptor beta chains were all read from a single sample in a study of STAT5B mutations in CD4+ large granular lymphocyte leukemia (dated by TCRdb to the early 2020s). The library relied on the immunoSEQ multiplex PCR assay. The immuneACCESS repertoire file appears here via TCRdb, limited to in-frame rearrangements. These files lack a portion of the clones; in checked studies, under half of the deficit traces to unresolved V genes, and the cause of the others is not known. The sample table records roughly 48,000 clones; around 70% of these occur just once. The top ten hold about 1.6% of the sample. The material sequenced was CD4+ T cells from blood buffy coats. The origin of the receptors is a human donor in good health.

This sequence joins TRBV7-2 and TRBJ1-6; 8 bases agree with TRBD1. Trimming removed 5 bases from V and 6 bases from J; junction bases left unmatched: 9. Germline V gene data show CDR1 as SGHTA and CDR2 as FQGNSA. This CDR3 comprises 16 residues. CDR3: CASSPPEDRANSPLHF. The CDR3 nucleotides read TGTGCCAGCAGCCCGCCCGAGGACAGGGCTAATTCACCCCTCCACTTT. The full variable domain, completed using reference TRBV7-2 and TRBJ1-6, is GAGVSQSPSNKVTEKGKDVELRCDPISGHTALYWYRQSLGQGLEFLIYFQGNSAPDKSGLPSDRFSAERTGGSVSTLTIQRTQQEDSAVYLCASSPPEDRANSPLHFGNGTRLTVT.

The chain's CDR3 is CASGLAPGLRNTGELFF. CDR3 nucleotides: TGTGCTAGTGGTTTGGCTCCCGGCCTGAGGAACACCGGGGAGCTGTTTTTT. V gene TRBV12-5 combines with J gene TRBJ2-2; D not resolved. The CDR3 covers 17 residues. V lost 1 base to trimming and J lost 1 base, with 13 bases between them. The germline CDR1 and CDR2 sequences are LGHNT and FRNRAP. Supplemented by reference TRBV12-5 and TRBJ2-2, the full variable domain reads DARVTQTPRHKVTEMGQEVTMRCQPILGHNTVFWYRQTMMQGLELLAYFRNRAPLDDSGMPKDRFSAEMPDATLATLKIQPSEPRDSAVYFCASGLAPGLRNTGELFFGEGSRLTVL.

Concerning this clone itself: Its ends do not fully match the called genes, so a read error is possible. This chain links TRBV7-7 with TRBJ2-1; the match to TRBD2 covers 10 bases. The length of the CDR3 is 17 residues. Germline-derived CDR1 and CDR2 are SSHAT and FNYEAQ (reference sequence). CDR3 amino acids: CASSQGSASGGYNEQFF. DNA for the CDR3: TGTGCTAGCAGCCAAGGGTCGGCTAGCGGGGGCTACAATGAGCAGTTCTTC.

J is TRBJ2-2 and V is TRBV5-1; TRBD1 might be the D (5 bases). CDR3 length: 15 residues. Germline V lookup: CDR1 SGHRS, CDR2 YFSETQ. Trimming pared 1 base from V and 4 bases from J, leaving 11 bases between. Here the CDR3 reads CASSLMQGGTGELFF. CDR3 in DNA: TGCGCCAGCAGCTTGATGCAGGGTGGCACCGGGGAGCTGTTTTTT.

The chain couples TRBV15 to TRBJ1-5; 10 nucleotides agree with TRBD1. Unmatched junction bases numbered 7, after V lost 1 base and J lost 4 bases. This CDR3 region has 17 residues. Germline values: CDR1 LNHNV, CDR2 YYDKDF (reference sequence). The CDR3 region has the DNA TGTGCCACCAGCAGAGGCCGGGACAGGGGAGGGAATCAGCCCCAGCATTTT. This encodes CATSRGRDRGGNQPQHF.

The J gene is TRBJ1-1, the V gene TRBV10-3; TRBD1 matches 8 bases. Germline CDR1 and CDR2: ENHRY and SYGVKD. This CDR3 contains 14 residues. Germline trimming cut 6 bases from V and 5 bases from J; bases unmatched to any gene: 8. The chain's CDR3 is CAISLATGATEAFF. CDR3 DNA: TGTGCCATCAGCCTAGCGACAGGGGCAACTGAAGCTTTCTTT.

The chain joins TRBV13 to TRBJ2-3, with TRBD2 matching 9 bases. Losses at the gene ends were 3 bases for V and 0 bases for J; bases not matched to a gene: 4. Germline V gene lookup returns CDR1 PRHDT and CDR2 FYEKMQ (reference sequence). This CDR3 is built from 16 residues. The CDR3 sequence: CASSFRLAVSTDTQYF. Written as DNA, the CDR3 is TGTGCCAGCAGCTTCCGACTAGCGGTTAGCACAGATACGCAGTATTTT.

J is TRBJ1-5 and V is TRBV6-1; a weak D match, TRBD1 (5 bases). Between the trimmed V and J ends, which lost 1 base and 7 bases, there was a span of 14 bases. There are 15 residues in the CDR3. Germline assignment: CDR1 MNHNS and CDR2 SASEGT. CDR3 protein: CASSEDHLREQPQHF. The CDR3 coding sequence is TGTGCCAGCAGTGAAGACCACCTCAGGGAACAGCCCCAGCATTTT.

The rearrangement links TRBV19 to TRBJ2-2, with D hard to call. The CDR3 has 14 residues. Trimming took 1 base from V and 4 from J, leaving 7 bases between them. From germline, CDR1 is LNHDA and CDR2 SQIVND (reference sequence). CDR3 in amino acids: CASSIGQSTGELFF. For the CDR3, the DNA is TGTGCCAGTAGTATAGGCCAGAGCACCGGGGAGCTGTTTTTT.

The chain couples TRBV10-3 to TRBJ2-5; 8 nucleotides line up with TRBD1. V lost 8 bases to trimming and J lost 4 bases; unmatched junction nucleotides: 6. Germline lookup yields CDR1 ENHRY and CDR2 SYGVKD. This CDR3 is built from 13 residues. CDR3 nucleotide sequence: TGTGCCATCGGGAGAGACAGGGGAGAGACCCAGTACTTC. This sequence encodes CAIGRDRGETQYF.

The rearrangement uses TRBV6-6 and TRBJ2-3; no definite D call. V lost 0 bases and J 2 bases, leaving 6 bases between the germline ends. The CDR3 has 14 amino acids. Germline CDR1 is MNHNY and CDR2 is SVGAGI (reference sequence). CDR3 in DNA: TGTGCCAGCAGTTACTCGGGGTCCACAGATACGCAGTATTTT. Translated, it gives CASSYSGSTDTQYF.

V and J are TRBV5-1 and TRBJ1-1, with D hard to call. The CDR3 loop spans 13 amino acids. Germline loops: CDR1 SGHRS, CDR2 YFSETQ. V lost 6 bases to trimming and J lost 8 bases, with 17 bases between them. CDR3 sequence (DNA): TGCGCCAGCACCACCGAGCAAGGTCTCGAAGCTTTCTTT. Its protein is CASTTEQGLEAFF.

The chain carries TRBV10-3 and TRBJ2-1, with 10 bases lining up with TRBD2. The CDR3 is 15 amino acids. The V segment lost 6 bases and the J segment 6 bases; nucleotides outside the gene matches: 8. Per germline, CDR1 ENHRY and CDR2 SYGVKD. For the CDR3, the DNA is TGTGCCATCAGCGGCGGGACTAGCGTAACCAATGAGCAGTTCTTC. Amino acids: CAISGGTSVTNEQFF.

The CDR3 protein is CASTGIVEKLFF. The CDR3 bases are TGTGCCAGCACTGGGATTGTTGAAAAACTGTTTTTT. The chain recombines TRBV2 with TRBJ1-4, with unresolved D. Deletions cut 7 bases from V and 7 bases from J, with 10 bases between. CDR3 length equals 12 residues. Germline lookup yields CDR1 SNHLY and CDR2 FYNNEI.

This clone was seen a single time. This specimen includes other DNA sequences encoding the same CDR3. The chain is built from TRBV28 and TRBJ1-5; 9 bases are shared with TRBD1. This CDR3 has 13 amino acids. Germline loops: CDR1 MDHEN, CDR2 SYDVKM. V lost 8 bases and J lost 7; bases outside the gene matches: 6. The CDR3 protein is CASLGQGNQPQHF. DNA for the CDR3: TGTGCCAGCTTAGGACAGGGGAACCAGCCCCAGCATTTT.

The chain carries TRBV7-9 and TRBJ2-2; 11 bases are shared with TRBD1. Germline V gives CDR1 SEHNR, CDR2 FQNEAQ (reference sequence). V shed 8 bases, J shed 5 bases, and the junction held 7 bases outside the gene matches. CDR3 length equals 15 residues. The CDR3 DNA reads as TGTGCCAGCGAGCGGGGGACAGGGGGAACCGGGGAGCTGTTTTTT. Its protein product is CASERGTGGTGELFF.

The chain recombines TRBV19 with TRBJ2-2; 8 bases fit TRBD1. In germline, CDR1 is LNHDA, CDR2 SQIVND (reference sequence). The CDR3 runs 14 residues. J lost 6 bases, V lost 1 base, and 1 base had no gene match. CDR3 loop: CASSIGTGPGELFF. The CDR3 DNA follows: TGTGCCAGTAGTATAGGGACAGGGCCCGGGGAGCTGTTTTTT.

This clone showed up just once. The chain joins TRBV7-9 to TRBJ2-3; D may be TRBD2 (6 bases). The CDR3 sequence is 13 residues long. Germline V CDR1 and CDR2: SEHNR, FQNEAQ (reference sequence). The V end was cut by 4 bases, the J end by 5 bases, with 10 bases between. CDR3 region: CASSSLEGDTQYF. DNA for the CDR3: TGTGCCAGCAGCTCCCTGGAGGGAGATACGCAGTATTTT.

The chain uses TRBV7-9 and TRBJ2-7, with 7 bases fitting TRBD2. Germline V gives CDR1 SEHNR, CDR2 FQNEAQ (reference sequence). This CDR3 contains 13 residues. V was pared by 2 bases and J by 7 bases, with 5 bases of the junction left unmatched. The DNA for the CDR3 is TGTGCCAGCAGCTTAAACCCAGCGGGGGAGCAGTACTTC. Translating it yields CASSLNPAGEQYF.

There are a few counts of this clone. V is TRBV10-3 and J is TRBJ1-6, with D tentatively TRBD1 (6 bases). The CDR3 has 13 residues. The germline V gene encodes CDR1 ENHRY and CDR2 SYGVKD. V lost 5 bases and J lost 10, with 12 bases in between. In DNA form, the CDR3 reads TGTGCCATCAGTCAGGGGAGAGGGTCACCCCTCCACTTT. This codes for CAISQGRGSPLHF.

V and J are TRBV7-2 and TRBJ2-1; D is unclear. Germline V CDR1 and CDR2: SGHTA, FQGNSA. V was clipped by 2 bases and J by 7 bases, with 12 bases between them. The CDR3 loop spans 14 amino acids. DNA of the CDR3: TGTGCCAGCAGCTTACTAGTCGAGACGAATGAGCAGTTCTTC. Translating it yields CASSLLVETNEQFF. Together with reference TRBV7-2 and TRBJ2-1, the CDR3 gives the full variable domain: GAGVSQSPSNKVTEKGKDVELRCDPISGHTALYWYRQSLGQGLEFLIYFQGNSAPDKSGLPSDRFSAERTGGSVSTLTIQRTQQEDSAVYLCASSLLVETNEQFFGPGTRLTVL.

J is TRBJ2-1 and V is TRBV7-3, with 9 bases that match TRBD2. The germline CDR1 and CDR2 sequences are SGHTA and FQGTGA. The CDR3 is made up of 16 amino acids. Losses at the gene ends were 5 bases for V and 1 base for J; bases not matched to a gene: 6. CDR3 bases: TGTGCCAGCAGCCCGAGCGGGGGGACTTCCTACAATGAGCAGTTCTTC. As protein: CASSPSGGTSYNEQFF. Full variable domain (missing parts from reference TRBV7-3 and TRBJ2-1): GAGVSQTPSNKVTEKGKYVELRCDPISGHTALYWYRQSLGQGPEFLIYFQGTGAADDSGLPNDRFFAVRPEGSVSTLKIQRTERGDSAVYLCASSPSGGTSYNEQFFGPGTRLTVL.

This clone was counted between two and nine times. This CDR3 is CASSIDASGDSPLHF. The DNA for the CDR3 is TGTGCCAGTAGTATAGATGCGTCAGGGGATTCACCCCTCCACTTT. J is TRBJ1-6 and V is TRBV19, with D tentatively TRBD1 (6 bases). V lost 0 bases, J lost 8 bases, and 11 bases lay in between. This CDR3 has 15 amino acids. Germline values: CDR1 LNHDA, CDR2 SQIVND (reference sequence). The whole variable domain, filled in from reference TRBV19 and TRBJ1-6, reads DGGITQSPKYLFRKEGQNVTLSCEQNLNHDAMYWYRQDPGQGLRLIYYSQIVNDFQKGDIAEGYSVSREKKESFPLTVTSAQKNPTAFYLCASSIDASGDSPLHFGNGTRLTVT.

This clone was recorded a few times. The rearrangement uses TRBV19 and TRBJ1-5, with 10 bases matching TRBD1. This CDR3 has 13 amino acids. The junction had 0 bases not matched to a gene; V was cut back by 6 bases and J by 4 bases. CDR1 and CDR2 (germline): LNHDA, SQIVND (reference sequence). The CDR3 sequence: CASRDRGNQPQHF. As DNA, the CDR3 is TGTGCCAGTAGGGACAGGGGGAATCAGCCCCAGCATTTT. Full variable domain (remainder filled in from reference TRBV19 and TRBJ1-5): DGGITQSPKYLFRKEGQNVTLSCEQNLNHDAMYWYRQDPGQGLRLIYYSQIVNDFQKGDIAEGYSVSREKKESFPLTVTSAQKNPTAFYLCASRDRGNQPQHFGDGTRLSIL.